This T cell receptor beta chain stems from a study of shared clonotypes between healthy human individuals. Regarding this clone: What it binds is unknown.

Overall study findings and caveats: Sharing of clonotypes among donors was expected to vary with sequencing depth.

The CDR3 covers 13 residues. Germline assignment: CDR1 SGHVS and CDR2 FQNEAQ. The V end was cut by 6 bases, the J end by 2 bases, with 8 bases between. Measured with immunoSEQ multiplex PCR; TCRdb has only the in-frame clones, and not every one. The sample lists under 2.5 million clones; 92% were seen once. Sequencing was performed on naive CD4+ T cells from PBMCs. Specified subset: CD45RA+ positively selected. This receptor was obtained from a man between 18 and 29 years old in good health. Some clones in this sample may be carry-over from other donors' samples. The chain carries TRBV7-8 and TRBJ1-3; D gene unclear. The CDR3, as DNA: TGTGCCAGCAGGATGGGCGCTGGAAACACCATATATTTT. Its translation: CASRMGAGNTIYF.